This T cell receptor beta chain was recovered during a study of blood T cell repertoires in COVID-19. At the level of the study: The origin of the acute and convalescent COVID-19 samples was the United States, Italy and Spain. In each case, the material was cDNA or gDNA derived from T cells, B-cell-depleted T cells, or PBMCs.

Authors' processing steps: For nucleated cells, counts were estimated from reference gene primer amplification. Data came from immunoSEQ multiplex PCR; TCRdb stores just in-frame clones and leaves some out. V, J and clone size derive from that table, while D and trimming were established from the DNA sequence. The sample holds 200,000 or so clones; more than 85% are singletons and the top ten take roughly 2%. Germline loops: CDR1 WNHNN, CDR2 SYGVQD (reference sequence). Trimming stripped 3 bases from V and 2 bases from J, with 11 bases between. The CDR3 is made up of 14 amino acids. This receptor was taken from a man aged 70-80 years with active or convalescent COVID-19. The sample comprised peripheral blood. The genes are TRBV10-1 and TRBJ2-7, with a possible D match to TRBD2 (5 bases). The CDR3 bases are TGCGCCAGCAGTGAAAGCGGATTTCCCTACGAGCAGTACTTC. Translated, it gives CASSESGFPYEQYF.